These 16 T cell receptor beta chains were sequenced from one sample in a study of identical twins. A single record per CDR3 protein comes from TCRdb applying MiXCR to the 5' RACE reads. The sample lists a few hundred thousand distinct CDR3 sequences, more than 9% occurring once. Separately, the same data were catalogued under a study of yellow fever vaccine responses in identical twins.

The specimen sequenced was PBMCs. These TCRs come from a woman aged 18-29 years in good health.

This clonotype was seen many times. The chain has TRBV7-9 and TRBJ2-7; no clear D gene. The CDR3 consists of 11 residues. The germline CDR1 and CDR2 sequences are SEHNR and FQNEAQ (reference sequence). V gave up 5 bases and J gave up 4 bases, with 6 bases separating them. The CDR3 spells CASSPQYEQYF. In DNA form, the CDR3 reads TGTGCCAGCAGCCCTCAGTACGAGCAGTACTTC.

This clonotype was recorded a few times. This chain joins TRBV20-1 and TRBJ2-7; D unresolved. The CDR3 runs 13 residues. Per the germline V gene, CDR1 is DFQATT and CDR2 is SNEGSKA (reference sequence). V was pared by 4 bases and J by 3 bases, with 13 bases between. CDR3 region: CSAMIADDYEQYF. Written as DNA, the CDR3 is TGCAGTGCTATGATCGCTGACGACTACGAGCAGTACTTC.

This clonotype came up many times. V gene TRBV5-6 combines with J gene TRBJ2-1, with a weak D call TRBD1 (6 bases). Germline assignment: CDR1 SGHDT and CDR2 YYEEEE. Trimming took 5 bases from V and 9 from J, leaving 24 bases between them. This CDR3 has 16 residues. The CDR3 sequence is CASRPPPFQGRGEQFF. CDR3 nucleotide sequence: TGTGCCAGCAGACCCCCTCCCTTTCAGGGGCGAGGTGAGCAGTTCTTC.

The sample holds a few counts of this clonotype. The V call is TRBV20-1, the J call TRBJ2-1; TRBD1 matches at 8 bases. CDR1 is DFQATT and CDR2 is SNEGSKA in the germline V gene (reference sequence). The length of the CDR3 is 14 residues. V gave up 1 base and J gave up 7 bases; unmatched junction bases: 6. CDR3 nucleotide sequence: TGCAGTGCTAGAGGGGCAAACAGGGGGAATGAGCAGTTCTTC. Its protein product is CSARGANRGNEQFF.

This clonotype was found many times. The chain carries TRBV12-3 or TRBV12-4 and TRBJ1-6, with D tentatively TRBD1 (5 bases). CDR3 length equals 15 residues. Deletions cut 5 bases from V and 8 bases from J, with 16 bases between. The CDR3 region is CASSPETENHSPLHF. CDR3 DNA sequence: TGTGCCAGCAGTCCGGAGACAGAAAACCATTCACCCCTCCACTTT.

This clonotype was observed a handful of times. The chain links TRBV20-1 to TRBJ2-1, with TRBD2 matching 14 bases. The germline V gene has CDR1 DFQATT and CDR2 SNEGSKA (reference sequence). This CDR3 has 16 amino acids. J gave up 8 bases and V 6 bases, and 12 bases lay outside the gene matches. The CDR3: CSASPRGTSGRHEQFF. CDR3 DNA: TGCAGTGCCAGCCCCAGGGGGACTAGCGGGAGACATGAGCAGTTCTTC.

This clonotype has just a few counts. CDR3 in amino acids: CASSLSGGAERNIQYF. Here the CDR3 DNA reads TGTGCCAGCAGCTTAAGCGGGGGGGCGGAAAGGAACATTCAGTACTTC. The V and J genes are TRBV5-4 and TRBJ2-4, with TRBD2 identical over 10 bases. Germline trimming cut 2 bases from V and 7 bases from J; bases unmatched to any gene: 9. The CDR3 is made up of 16 amino acids. The V gene's germline CDR1 is SGHNT and CDR2 YYREEE (reference sequence).

This clonotype occurred a few times. The rearrangement uses TRBV20-1 and TRBJ2-7, with 8 bases that match TRBD2. Germline loops: CDR1 DFQATT, CDR2 SNEGSKA (reference sequence). J was trimmed by 3 bases and V by 4 bases; bases with no gene match: 5. The CDR3 runs to 13 residues. The DNA of the CDR3 is TGCAGTGCTATACCGGGACTAGTCTACGAGCAGTACTTC. Translation: CSAIPGLVYEQYF.

This chain connects TRBV28 to TRBJ2-3, with a tentative D call TRBD2 (6 bases). The CDR3 is 14 residues long. V gave up 3 bases and J gave up 2 bases, with 9 bases separating them. Germline V lookup: CDR1 MDHEN, CDR2 SYDVKM. In DNA form, the CDR3 reads TGTGCCAGCAGTTTTGGACTACTCACAGATACGCAGTATTTT. Amino acids: CASSFGLLTDTQYF.

The V gene is TRBV13, the J gene TRBJ2-7; 9 nucleotides agree with TRBD2. The CDR3 runs 16 residues. Germline CDR1 and CDR2: PRHDT and FYEKMQ (reference sequence). V trimming: 7 bases; J trimming: 7 bases; junction bases outside the gene matches: 17. CDR3 sequence: CASTIKGREGPSEQYF. CDR3 sequence (DNA): TGTGCCAGCACCATTAAGGGGCGGGAGGGCCCTTCGGAGCAGTACTTC.

This clonotype was observed a few times. The V call is TRBV6-1, the J call TRBJ2-5; 10 bases map to TRBD1. V lost 9 bases, J lost 0 bases, and 7 bases stayed unmatched. The CDR3 spans 15 residues. The germline V gene has CDR1 MNHNS and CDR2 SASEGT. This CDR3 is CASGPGQGYQETQYF. The CDR3 DNA reads as TGTGCCAGTGGACCGGGACAGGGGTACCAAGAGACCCAGTACTTC.

The chain links TRBV20-1 to TRBJ2-5; D not certain. Germline V gives CDR1 DFQATT, CDR2 SNEGSKA (reference sequence). The CDR3 is 14 residues long. The V gene lost 0 bases and the J gene lost 5 bases, with 13 bases spanning the gap. CDR3 bases: TGCAGTGCTAGAGATCGAAGGGTGGGGGAGACCCAGTACTTC. Protein sequence: CSARDRRVGETQYF.

The genes are TRBV6-5 and TRBJ2-1, with D hard to call. The CDR3 loop spans 14 amino acids. Germline values: CDR1 MNHEY, CDR2 SVGAGI. V was cut by 3 bases and J by 0 bases, with 6 bases left in between. CDR3 DNA sequence: TGTGCCAGCAGTTATCTTCACTCCTACAATGAGCAGTTCTTC. It encodes CASSYLHSYNEQFF.

The table lists this clonotype with many counts. This chain joins TRBV5-1 and TRBJ1-6; maybe TRBD1 (5 bases). V was pared by 4 bases and J by 8 bases, with 22 bases between. CDR3 length: 17 amino acids. The germline gives CDR1 SGHRS, CDR2 YFSETQ. CDR3 protein: CASSLRRLTAEDSPLHF. CDR3 sequence (DNA): TGCGCCAGCAGCCTACGTCGGTTGACAGCAGAAGATTCACCCCTCCACTTT.

The sample holds many counts of this clonotype. The junction shows a germline mismatch at one end, possibly a read error. V gene TRBV7-9 combines with J gene TRBJ1-2; D unclear. CDR3 size: 13 residues. Germline CDR1 is SEHNR and CDR2 is FQNEAQ (reference sequence). DNA of the CDR3: TGCGCCAGCAGCTTAGGAGGGAACTATGGCTACACCTTC. Encoded protein: CASSLGGNYGYTF.

This sequence joins TRBV20-1 and TRBJ2-3; TRBD1 or TRBD2 may be the D gene (5 bases each). The germline gives CDR1 DFQATT, CDR2 SNEGSKA (reference sequence). There are 13 residues in the CDR3. V was clipped by 4 bases and J by 6 bases, with 14 bases between them. CDR3 loop: CSANAGTQDTQYF. In DNA form, the CDR3 reads TGCAGTGCTAATGCAGGGACCCAGGATACGCAGTATTTT.